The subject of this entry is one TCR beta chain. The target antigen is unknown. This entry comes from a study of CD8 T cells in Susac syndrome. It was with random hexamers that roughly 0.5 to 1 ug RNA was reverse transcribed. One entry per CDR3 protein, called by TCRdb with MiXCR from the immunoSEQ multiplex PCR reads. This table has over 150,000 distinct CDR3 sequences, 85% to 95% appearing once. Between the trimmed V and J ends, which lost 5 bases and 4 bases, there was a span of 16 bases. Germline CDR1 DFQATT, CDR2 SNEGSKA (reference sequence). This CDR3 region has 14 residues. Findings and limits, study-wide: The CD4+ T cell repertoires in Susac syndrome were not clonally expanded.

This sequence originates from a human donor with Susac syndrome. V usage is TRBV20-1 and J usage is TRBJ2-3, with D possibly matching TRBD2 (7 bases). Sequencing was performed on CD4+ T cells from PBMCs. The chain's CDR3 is CSAPNPGGADTQYF. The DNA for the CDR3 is TGCAGTGCTCCAAACCCGGGGGGCGCAGATACGCAGTATTTT.